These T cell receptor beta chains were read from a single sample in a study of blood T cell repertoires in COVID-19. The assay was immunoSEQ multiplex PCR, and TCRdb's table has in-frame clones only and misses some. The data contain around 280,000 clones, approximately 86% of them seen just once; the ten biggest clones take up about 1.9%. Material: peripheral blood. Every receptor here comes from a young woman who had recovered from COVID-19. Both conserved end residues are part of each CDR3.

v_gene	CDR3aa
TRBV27	CASSLVTSGSYEQYF
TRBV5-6	CASSLSPENYEQYF
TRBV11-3	CASSAGSYNEQFF
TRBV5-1	CASSLEGEGTEAFF
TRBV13	CASSHPDNEQFF
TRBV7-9	CASSPPARGTYEQYF
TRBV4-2	CASSQGKGWTGANYGYTF
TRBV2	CASSGSGGTDTQYF
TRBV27	CASGTAGPNEQFF
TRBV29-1	CSVYSGSNNEQFF
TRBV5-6	CASSSLSEKQETQYF
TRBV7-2	CASSLDRSNQPQHF
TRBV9	CASSQGTSGRADNEQFF
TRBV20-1	CSASVWGRDVNTEAFF
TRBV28	CASSLSGSGNSPLHF
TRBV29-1	CSVSQGTHEQYF
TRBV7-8	CASSLDGEGYTF